The present T cell receptor beta chain was sequenced within a study of blood T cell repertoires in COVID-19. Study background: T cells, B-cell-depleted T cells, or PBMCs supplied cDNA or gDNA.

The trim removed 3 bases at V and 7 bases at J, leaving 7 bases unmatched. Germline CDR1 is DFQATT and CDR2 is SNEGSKA (reference sequence). CDR3 length equals 15 residues. Authors' analysis steps: Amplification with reference gene primers provided the estimates of nucleated cell counts. The repertoire was sequenced with immunoSEQ multiplex PCR; TCRdb's copy has only in-frame clones and lacks some. Clone size and V and J calls were adopted from that table, with D and trimming inferred from the DNA. The sample carries just over 60,000 clones, approximately 79% recorded once. The V call is TRBV20-1, the J call TRBJ1-5; 12 bases align to TRBD1. This sequence was found in a man aged 55 to 70 with acute or convalescent COVID-19. The source material was peripheral blood. DNA for the CDR3: TGCAGTGCTAGTTGGGGACAGGGGGCCGGACAGCCCCAGCATTTT. This gives the protein CSASWGQGAGQPQHF.